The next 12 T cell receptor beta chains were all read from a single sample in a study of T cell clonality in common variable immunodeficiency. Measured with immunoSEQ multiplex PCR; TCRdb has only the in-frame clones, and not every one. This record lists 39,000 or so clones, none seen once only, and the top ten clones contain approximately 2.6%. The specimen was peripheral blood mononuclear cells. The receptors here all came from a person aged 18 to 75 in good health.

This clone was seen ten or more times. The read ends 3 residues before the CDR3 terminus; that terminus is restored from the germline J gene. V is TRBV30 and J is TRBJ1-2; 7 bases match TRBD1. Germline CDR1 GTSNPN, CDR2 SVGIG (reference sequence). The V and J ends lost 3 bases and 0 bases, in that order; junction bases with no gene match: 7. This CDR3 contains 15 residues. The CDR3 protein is CAWRLGQLSNYGYTF. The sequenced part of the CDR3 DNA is TGTGCCTGGAGGTTGGGACAGCTCTCTAACTATGGC.

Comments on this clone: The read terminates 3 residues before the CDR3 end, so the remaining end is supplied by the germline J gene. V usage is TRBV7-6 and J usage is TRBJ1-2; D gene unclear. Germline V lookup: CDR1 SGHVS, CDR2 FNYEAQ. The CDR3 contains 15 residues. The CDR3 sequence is CASSPTSGVVSDYTF. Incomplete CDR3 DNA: TGTGCCAGCAGCCCTACTAGCGGGGTTGTTAGTGAC. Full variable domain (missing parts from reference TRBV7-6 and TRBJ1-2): GAGVSQSPRYKVTKRGQDVALRCDPISGHVSLYWYRQALGQGPEFLTYFNYEAQQDKSGLPNDRFSAERPEGSISTLTIQRTEQRDSAMYRCASSPTSGVVSDYTFGSGTRLTVV.

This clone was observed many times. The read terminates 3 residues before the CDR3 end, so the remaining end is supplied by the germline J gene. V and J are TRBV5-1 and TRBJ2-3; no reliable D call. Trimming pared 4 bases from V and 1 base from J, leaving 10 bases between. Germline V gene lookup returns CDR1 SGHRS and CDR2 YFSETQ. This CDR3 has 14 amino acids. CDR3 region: CASSITRGTDTQYF. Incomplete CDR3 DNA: TGCGCCAGCAGCATCACTCGGGGCACAGATACG.

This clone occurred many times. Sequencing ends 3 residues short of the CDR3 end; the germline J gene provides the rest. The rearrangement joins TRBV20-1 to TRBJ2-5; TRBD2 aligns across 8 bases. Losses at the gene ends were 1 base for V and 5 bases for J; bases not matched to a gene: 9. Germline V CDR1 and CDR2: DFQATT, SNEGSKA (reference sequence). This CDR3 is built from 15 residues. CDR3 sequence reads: CSARVVGLGTETQYF. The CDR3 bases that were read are TGCAGTGCTAGAGTGGTGGGACTAGGGACGGAGACC.

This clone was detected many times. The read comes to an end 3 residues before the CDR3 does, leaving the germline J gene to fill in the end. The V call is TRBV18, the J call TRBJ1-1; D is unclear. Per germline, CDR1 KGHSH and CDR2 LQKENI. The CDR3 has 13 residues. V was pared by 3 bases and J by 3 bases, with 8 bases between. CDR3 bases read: TGTGCCAGCTCACCGAGCCAGGACACTGAA. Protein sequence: CASSPSQDTE. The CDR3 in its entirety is CASSPSQDTEAFF.

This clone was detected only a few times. CDR3 DNA, as far as it was read: TGTGCCAGCAGTGAGCCGGGACAGATCCCTTACGAC. It specifies CASSEPGQIPYD. The entire CDR3 protein reads CASSEPGQIPYDYTF. V usage is TRBV6-1 and J usage is TRBJ1-2; the match to TRBD1 covers 7 bases. The missing CDR3 end, 3 residues past where the read stops, is filled in from the germline J gene. This CDR3 contains 15 residues. Germline loops: CDR1 MNHNS, CDR2 SASEGT.

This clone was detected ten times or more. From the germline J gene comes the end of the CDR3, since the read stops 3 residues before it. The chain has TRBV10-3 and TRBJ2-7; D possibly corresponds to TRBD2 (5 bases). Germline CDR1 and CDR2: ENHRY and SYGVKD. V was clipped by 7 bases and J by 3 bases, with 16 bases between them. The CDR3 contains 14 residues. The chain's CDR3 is CAITSGSSSYEQYF. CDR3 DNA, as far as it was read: TGTGCCATCACCAGCGGCTCCTCGAGCTACGAG.

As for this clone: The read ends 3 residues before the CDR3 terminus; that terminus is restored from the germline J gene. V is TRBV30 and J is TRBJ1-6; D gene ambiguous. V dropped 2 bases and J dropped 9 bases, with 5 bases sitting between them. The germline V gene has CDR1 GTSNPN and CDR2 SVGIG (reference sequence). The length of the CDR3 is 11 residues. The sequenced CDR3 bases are TGTGCCTGGAGTTCAGGTTCACCC. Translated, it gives CAWSSGSP. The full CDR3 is CAWSSGSPLHF. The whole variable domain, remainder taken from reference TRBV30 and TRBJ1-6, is SQTIHQWPATLVQPVGSPLSLECTVEGTSNPNLYWYRQAAGRGLQLLFYSVGIGQISSEVPQNLSASRPQDRQFILSSKKLLLSDSGFYLCAWSSGSPLHFGNGTRLTVT.

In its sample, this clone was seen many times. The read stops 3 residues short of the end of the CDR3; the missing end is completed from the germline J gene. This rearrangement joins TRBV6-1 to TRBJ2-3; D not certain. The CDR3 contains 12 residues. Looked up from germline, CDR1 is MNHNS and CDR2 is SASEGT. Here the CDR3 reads CASSEVLPTQYF. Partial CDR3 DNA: TGTGCCAGCAGTGAAGTCCTACCCACG.

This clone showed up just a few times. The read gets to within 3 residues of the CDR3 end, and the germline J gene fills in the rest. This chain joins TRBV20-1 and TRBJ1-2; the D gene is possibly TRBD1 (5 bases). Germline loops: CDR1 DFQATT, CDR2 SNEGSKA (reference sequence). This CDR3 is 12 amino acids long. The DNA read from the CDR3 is TGCAGTGCTAGGGAGGGGATCTACGAC. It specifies CSAREGIYD. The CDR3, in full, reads CSAREGIYDYTF.

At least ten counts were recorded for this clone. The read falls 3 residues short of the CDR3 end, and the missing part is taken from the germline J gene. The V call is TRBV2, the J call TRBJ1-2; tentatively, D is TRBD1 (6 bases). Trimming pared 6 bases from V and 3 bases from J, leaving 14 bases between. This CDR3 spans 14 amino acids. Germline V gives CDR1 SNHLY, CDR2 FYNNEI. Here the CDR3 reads CASSRDDRYYGYTF. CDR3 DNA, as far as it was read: TGTGCCAGCAGCCGTGACGACAGGTACTATGGC.

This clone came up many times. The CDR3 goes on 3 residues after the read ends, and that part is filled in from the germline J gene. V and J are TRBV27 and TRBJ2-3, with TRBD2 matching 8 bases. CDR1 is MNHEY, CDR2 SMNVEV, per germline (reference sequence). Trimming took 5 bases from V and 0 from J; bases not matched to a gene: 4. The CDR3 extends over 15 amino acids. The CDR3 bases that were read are TGTGCCAGCAGTAGGCTAGCGGGTAGCACAGATACG. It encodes CASSRLAGSTDT. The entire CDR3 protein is CASSRLAGSTDTQYF.